This T cell receptor (beta chain) was recorded in a study of blood T cell repertoires in COVID-19 (TCRdb year 2020). Context from the whole study: Samples covering the acute and convalescent phases of COVID-19 were provided by collaborators in the United States, Italy and Spain. The material from the prospective study consisted of cDNA or gDNA derived from T cells, B-cell-depleted T cells, or PBMCs. Subjects who had been exposed to COVID-19, were actively infected with it, or had recovered from it provided the deeply sampled blood TCRbeta repertoires that made up the dataset. The repertoires were released in a freely available public database meant as a resource for research on the immune response to SARS-CoV-2. Samples were obtained from the ongoing ImmuneRACE study (first 160 participants) and from 1,254 subjects provided by 6 global collaborators. A de-identified subject ID, COVID-19 status, age in years and sex were almost always included in the sample metadata. HLA class I and class II types, where available, came from metadata supplied by the sample provider rather than from assay-based typing.

TCRbeta CDR3 regions were amplified from genomic DNA by means of the immunoSEQ Assay, a bias-controlled multiplex PCR. In the original analysis: The number of nucleated cells in each sample was estimated from the amplification of reference gene primers within the assay. To quantify the absolute abundance of each unique TCRbeta CDR3 rearrangement, sequence reads were collapsed and filtered. For each sample, productive Simpson clonality was calculated as the square root of Simpson's diversity index across productive rearrangements. As stored in TCRdb, this immuneACCESS dataset retains in-frame rearrangements with V and J assigned. A fraction of the clones does not appear; measured against another copy, unresolved V genes explain less than half of the discrepancy, and the remainder lacks a known reason. V, J and clone size were drawn from that table, and D and trimming were deduced from the DNA. The sample includes approximately 100,000 clones, with over 80% observed a single time. The ten largest clones represent about 16% of the sample.

The research as a whole found: Clinical and demographic metadata were provided uncurated, with the amount varying by source and participant.

V is trimmed back by 5 bases and J by 3 bases, and the junction contains 9 bases that no gene match accounts for. The CDR3 has 15 amino acids, counting the end cysteine and phenylalanine. Only the CDR3 DNA is retained, 45 bases long and in frame from the first base. CDR1 and CDR2 are read off the germline V gene as MNHEY and SVGAGI. Each collaborating institution followed its own protocols to collect whole blood in K2EDTA tubes. Collaborator samples were shipped for TCRbeta analysis as frozen whole blood, isolated PBMCs, or DNA extracted from either sample type. This clone turned up a few times. Its target antigen remains unknown. No quality values exist for individual bases; no much larger clone is one base distant.

The rearrangement joined TRBV6-5 to TRBJ1-1; a stretch of 7 junction bases matches TRBD1. The sequence came from an elderly woman with active or convalescent COVID-19. Sequenced: peripheral blood. The CDR3 region reads CASSPTRGLDTEAFF. The nucleotides are TGTGCCAGCAGTCCCACCAGGGGGTTGGACACTGAAGCTTTCTTT.